This passage covers 32 T cell receptor beta chains from one sample sequenced in a study of cytomegalovirus exposure and HLA in healthy donors. The repertoire was sequenced with immunoSEQ multiplex PCR; TCRdb's copy has only in-frame clones and lacks some. Among around 120,000 clones listed, around 88% were seen once. Input material: PBMCs. These receptor sequences come from a man aged 18 to 29 in good health and CMV-seronegative.

The J gene is TRBJ2-2, the V gene TRBV6-5, with 12 bases fitting TRBD2. Per the germline V gene, CDR1 is MNHEY and CDR2 is SVGAGI. J gave up 4 bases and V 0 bases, and 0 bases lay outside the gene matches. The CDR3 consists of 16 residues. The CDR3 sequence: CASSYSTSGSTGELFF. DNA for the CDR3: TGTGCCAGCAGTTACTCGACTAGCGGGAGCACCGGGGAGCTGTTTTTT.

This clone was detected a few times. This sequence may be a read error, since a much larger clone differs from it by one base. The chain carries TRBV6-5 and TRBJ1-2; 10 bases line up with TRBD1. J was trimmed by 8 bases and V by 0 bases; bases with no gene match: 0. Germline V gene sequence: CDR1 MNHEY, CDR2 SVGAGI. The CDR3 runs 13 residues. CDR3 region: CASSYSTGGGYTF. The DNA of the CDR3 is TGTGCCAGCAGTTACTCGACAGGGGGCGGCTACACCTTC.

This rearrangement joins TRBV6-5 to TRBJ1-2; D perhaps matches TRBD1 (5 bases). V lost 8 bases and J 6 bases, leaving 16 bases between the germline ends. Per germline, CDR1 MNHEY and CDR2 SVGAGI. The CDR3 covers 13 residues. The CDR3 DNA follows: TGTGCCAGCGGGAGGGGCGGGGCAGATGGCTACACCTTC. This encodes CASGRGGADGYTF.

The chain employs TRBV6-1 and TRBJ1-4; maybe TRBD1 (5 bases). V dropped 7 bases and J dropped 8 bases, with 20 bases sitting between them. The CDR3 runs to 15 residues. CDR1 and CDR2 from the germline V gene are MNHNS and SASEGT. CDR3 amino acids: CASTSGWSLREKLFF. In nucleotides, the CDR3 is TGTGCCAGCACCTCAGGGTGGTCTTTAAGGGAAAAACTGTTTTTT.

The chain recombines TRBV5-1 with TRBJ2-7, with D possibly matching TRBD1 (5 bases). The V end was cut by 0 bases, the J end by 4 bases, with 11 bases between. The germline V gene encodes CDR1 SGHRS and CDR2 YFSETQ. The CDR3 length is 14 residues. As DNA, the CDR3 is TGCGCCAGCAGCTTGGTAGGGGTGGGTTACGAGCAGTACTTC. Amino acid sequence: CASSLVGVGYEQYF. Variable domain in full (rest from reference TRBV5-1 and TRBJ2-7): KAGVTQTPRYLIKTRGQQVTLSCSPISGHRSVSWYQQTPGQGLQFLFEYFSETQRNKGNFPGRFSGRQFSNSRSEMNVSTLELGDSALYLCASSLVGVGYEQYFGPGTRLTVT.

The chain employs TRBV29-1 and TRBJ2-1, with 11 bases lining up with TRBD2. Per the germline V gene, CDR1 is SQVTM and CDR2 is ANQGSEA. Trimming cost V 6 bases and J 8 bases; bases outside gene matches: 9. The CDR3 sequence is 14 residues long. DNA for the CDR3: TGCAGCGTCGCCGTAGCGGGAGGGCCGGATGAGCAGTTCTTC. It encodes CSVAVAGGPDEQFF.

The chain is built from TRBV2 and TRBJ2-2, with 9 positions matching TRBD2. This CDR3 has 14 amino acids. Germline CDR1 SNHLY, CDR2 FYNNEI. CDR3 coding DNA: TGTACAACTGGGGGACTAGCAACCACCGGGGAGCTGTTTTTT. Amino acid sequence: CTTGGLATTGELFF.

Relative to its sample, this clone is medium-sized. In DNA form, the CDR3 reads TGTGCCAGCAGTGACCTAGCGGGCTCCTACAATGAGCAGTTCTTC. Translated: CASSDLAGSYNEQFF. The rearrangement uses TRBV6-4 and TRBJ2-1; TRBD2 matches at 8 bases. V lost 2 bases, J lost 0 bases, and 0 bases stayed unmatched. The germline CDR1 and CDR2 sequences are MRHNA and SNTAGT. CDR3 length: 15 amino acids.

This clone was seen only once. This chain joins TRBV5-1 and TRBJ1-1; D may be TRBD1 (6 bases). The V gene lost 5 bases and the J gene lost 0 bases, with 14 bases spanning the gap. The germline V gene has CDR1 SGHRS and CDR2 YFSETQ. This CDR3 comprises 15 residues. CDR3: CASSLDSAMNTEAFF. DNA of the CDR3: TGCGCCAGCAGTCTGGACAGCGCCATGAACACTGAAGCTTTCTTT.

This chain joins TRBV6-5 and TRBJ1-5; 7 positions agree with TRBD1. In germline, CDR1 is MNHEY, CDR2 SVGAGI. V was clipped by 4 bases and J by 1 base; unmatched bases: 4. The CDR3 has 15 residues. The CDR3 protein is CASSSTGYSNQPQHF. CDR3 coding DNA: TGTGCCAGCAGTTCGACAGGGTACAGCAATCAGCCCCAGCATTTT.

The CDR3: CASTVRTSQSSGNTIYF. CDR3 nucleotides: TGCGCCAGCACTGTGCGGACATCCCAGAGCTCTGGAAACACCATATATTTT. The chain combines TRBV5-1 with TRBJ1-3; the D gene is possibly TRBD1 (5 bases). Germline assignment: CDR1 SGHRS and CDR2 YFSETQ. The V end was cut by 6 bases, the J end by 0 bases, with 19 bases between. This CDR3 is 17 amino acids long.

The V gene is TRBV5-1, the J gene TRBJ1-2, with a tentative D call TRBD1 (5 bases). This CDR3 region has 14 residues. CDR1 SGHRS and CDR2 YFSETQ come from the germline V gene. Trimming took 4 bases from V and 3 from J, leaving 13 bases between them. The CDR3, as DNA: TGCGCCAGCAGCCAAAGCAGGGCGGACTATGGCTACACCTTC. It codes for CASSQSRADYGYTF.

CDR3 region: CASSARALNEKLFF. In DNA, the CDR3 is TGTGCCAGCAGCGCGAGGGCCCTTAATGAAAAACTGTTTTTT. This chain uses TRBV2 with TRBJ1-4; no definite D call. V was clipped by 6 bases and J by 4 bases, with 12 bases between them. Germline V CDR1 and CDR2: SNHLY, FYNNEI. The CDR3 extends over 14 amino acids.

The chain has TRBV27 and TRBJ1-2; D is perhaps TRBD1 (6 bases). The CDR3 covers 14 residues. Germline V gene sequence: CDR1 MNHEY, CDR2 SMNVEV (reference sequence). Trimming left V 2 bases short and J 3 bases short, with 10 bases between. CDR3: CASSLRGLDYGYTF. The DNA for the CDR3 is TGTGCCAGCAGTTTAAGGGGGTTGGACTATGGCTACACCTTC.

The rearrangement links TRBV11-3 to TRBJ2-1; 12 bases are shared with TRBD2. The germline V gene has CDR1 SGHNT and CDR2 YENEEA. CDR3 size: 15 residues. Trimming cost V 5 bases and J 4 bases; bases outside gene matches: 3. CDR3 coding DNA: TGTGCCAGCAGCCTTACTAGCGGGGGGTACAATGAGCAGTTCTTC. Translation gives CASSLTSGGYNEQFF.

The genes are TRBV6-5 and TRBJ1-5, with a possible D match to TRBD1 (5 bases). Germline CDR1 and CDR2: MNHEY and SVGAGI. Trimming pared 0 bases from V and 6 bases from J, leaving 9 bases between. The CDR3 is made up of 14 amino acids. The CDR3 sequence: CASSYSRVGQPQHF. CDR3 sequence (DNA): TGTGCCAGCAGTTACTCCAGGGTGGGTCAGCCCCAGCATTTT.

This clone appeared once. V usage is TRBV27 and J usage is TRBJ1-5, with TRBD1 identical over 7 bases. CDR1 is MNHEY and CDR2 is SMNVEV in the germline V gene (reference sequence). The V segment lost 4 bases and the J segment 3 bases; nucleotides outside the gene matches: 9. This CDR3 is 16 amino acids long. The CDR3 spells CASSSLQGPYNQPQHF. The CDR3, as DNA: TGTGCCAGCAGTTCCCTACAGGGGCCCTACAATCAGCCCCAGCATTTT.

The genes are TRBV30 and TRBJ2-5; 8 bases map to TRBD2. Germline CDR1 and CDR2: GTSNPN and SVGIG (reference sequence). V was clipped by 0 bases and J by 4 bases; unmatched bases: 16. The CDR3 spans 18 residues. This CDR3 reads CAWSVLQISGAAGETQYF. The CDR3 DNA follows: TGTGCCTGGAGTGTACTTCAGATTAGCGGGGCAGCGGGAGAGACCCAGTACTTC.

The genes are TRBV5-4 and TRBJ1-1; 7 bases are shared with TRBD1. Germline CDR1 SGHNT, CDR2 YYREEE (reference sequence). The CDR3 loop spans 14 amino acids. V was clipped by 4 bases and J by 2 bases; unmatched bases: 5. The CDR3 DNA follows: TGTGCCAGCAGCCGAGACAGGGTTAACACTGAAGCTTTCTTT. Amino acids: CASSRDRVNTEAFF.

V is TRBV6-5 and J is TRBJ2-2, with 10 nucleotides matching TRBD1. The CDR3 sequence is 15 residues long. The germline V gene encodes CDR1 MNHEY and CDR2 SVGAGI. The trim removed 6 bases at V and 6 bases at J, leaving 7 bases unmatched. CDR3 DNA sequence: TGTGCCAGCAGCCCTTGGACAGGGGGAGCCGGGGAGCTGTTTTTT. Translation gives CASSPWTGGAGELFF.

V usage is TRBV30 and J usage is TRBJ1-4, with D hard to call. This CDR3 region has 12 residues. CDR1 GTSNPN and CDR2 SVGIG come from the germline V gene (reference sequence). V lost 5 bases and J lost 8, with 12 bases in between. Here the CDR3 DNA reads TGTGCCTGGGCAGAGGAGGGCGAAAAACTGTTTTTT. Residues: CAWAEEGEKLFF.

The V and J genes are TRBV30 and TRBJ2-3, with 12 nucleotides matching TRBD1. The CDR3 contains 16 residues. J gave up 2 bases and V 2 bases, and 5 bases lay outside the gene matches. Germline values: CDR1 GTSNPN, CDR2 SVGIG (reference sequence). CDR3 amino acids: CAWSLGTGGSTDTQYF. DNA of the CDR3: TGTGCCTGGAGTCTCGGGACAGGGGGCTCCACAGATACGCAGTATTTT.

The CDR3 protein is CASKITGRDSPLHF. DNA of the CDR3: TGCGCCAGCAAAATTACAGGGAGGGATTCACCCCTCCACTTT. The rearrangement uses TRBV4-1 and TRBJ1-6; a weak D match, TRBD1 (6 bases). Germline CDR1 and CDR2: MGHRA and YSYEKL. The CDR3 is made up of 14 amino acids. The germline V and J ends were trimmed by 7 bases and 8 bases, with 15 bases remaining between them.

The chain links TRBV11-2 to TRBJ2-1; TRBD2 matches at 9 bases. V was clipped by 1 base and J by 5 bases; unmatched bases: 9. CDR3 length: 17 residues. Looked up from germline, CDR1 is SGHAT and CDR2 is FQNNGV. CDR3 DNA: TGTGCCAGCAGCTTAGGGATTCTAGCGGGGACCGACAATGAGCAGTTCTTC. Its protein is CASSLGILAGTDNEQFF. The variable domain in full, with the rest retrieved from reference TRBV11-2 and TRBJ2-1, is EAGVAQSPRYKIIEKRQSVAFWCNPISGHATLYWYQQILGQGPKLLIQFQNNGVVDDSQLPKDRFSAERLKGVDSTLKIQPAKLEDSAVYLCASSLGILAGTDNEQFFGPGTRLTVL.

V gene TRBV7-9 combines with J gene TRBJ1-4; 8 bases are shared with TRBD1. The germline V gene has CDR1 SEHNR and CDR2 FQNEAQ (reference sequence). Trimming at V came to 1 base and at J to 8 bases, leaving 6 bases not matched to a gene. The CDR3 is 15 residues long. CDR3 coding DNA: TGTGCCAGCAGCTTAGAAGGGACAGGAAACGAAAAACTGTTTTTT. Amino acid sequence: CASSLEGTGNEKLFF. Variable domain in full (rest from reference TRBV7-9 and TRBJ1-4): DTGVSQNPRHKITKRGQNVTFRCDPISEHNRLYWYRQTLGQGPEFLTYFQNEAQLEKSRLLSDRFSAERPKGSFSTLEIQRTEQGDSAMYLCASSLEGTGNEKLFFGSGTQLSVL.

A few counts support this clone. V is TRBV4-1 and J is TRBJ1-1; D not resolved. Trimming left V 1 base short and J 1 base short, with 7 bases between. Germline V gene lookup returns CDR1 MGHRA and CDR2 YSYEKL. The CDR3 sequence is 14 residues long. The CDR3 nucleotides read TGCGCCAGCAGCCAAGGTTCAGGGAACACTGAAGCTTTCTTT. Translating gives CASSQGSGNTEAFF.

V and J are TRBV7-9 and TRBJ2-7; D may be TRBD1 (6 bases). The ends were cut back, 5 bases at V and 4 bases at J, with 15 bases in the middle. Germline-derived CDR1 and CDR2 are SEHNR and FQNEAQ (reference sequence). The CDR3 is 14 amino acids. As DNA, the CDR3 is TGTGCCAGCAGCGCAATGACAGGTCAATACGAGCAGTACTTC. Protein: CASSAMTGQYEQYF.

The V and J genes are TRBV11-2 and TRBJ2-3, with D possibly TRBD2 on 6 matching bases. This CDR3 is built from 15 residues. The V and J ends lost 5 bases and 4 bases respectively, with 16 bases between them. Germline V lookup: CDR1 SGHAT, CDR2 FQNNGV. The CDR3 here is CASSLGTPIPDTQYF. As DNA, the CDR3 is TGTGCCAGCAGCCTTGGGACTCCGATTCCAGATACGCAGTATTTT.

CDR3 residues: CASSATSGRLGEQFF. The CDR3 region has the DNA TGTGCCAGCAGCGCTACTAGCGGGAGACTCGGAGAGCAGTTCTTC. The chain employs TRBV7-2 and TRBJ2-1; 11 bases match TRBD2. This CDR3 is 15 amino acids long. Germline V gene lookup returns CDR1 SGHTA and CDR2 FQGNSA. Trimming took 5 bases from V and 10 from J; bases not matched to a gene: 10. The variable domain in full, with the rest retrieved from reference TRBV7-2 and TRBJ2-1, is GAGVSQSPSNKVTEKGKDVELRCDPISGHTALYWYRQSLGQGLEFLIYFQGNSAPDKSGLPSDRFSAERTGGSVSTLTIQRTQQEDSAVYLCASSATSGRLGEQFFGPGTRLTVL.

The chain links TRBV6-1 to TRBJ2-1; 7 bases map to TRBD2. The CDR3 is made up of 16 amino acids. Losses at the gene ends were 3 bases for V and 3 bases for J; bases not matched to a gene: 8. Germline V gene sequence: CDR1 MNHNS, CDR2 SASEGT. The DNA for the CDR3 is TGTGCCAGCAGTGATTCCGGGACTAATATCTACAATGAGCAGTTCTTC. Its translation is CASSDSGTNIYNEQFF.

The chain couples TRBV5-1 to TRBJ2-1, with 9 positions matching TRBD2. This CDR3 is built from 14 residues. Germline lookup yields CDR1 SGHRS and CDR2 YFSETQ. V lost 4 bases and J lost 8; bases outside the gene matches: 7. The CDR3 sequence is CASSPKTSGHEQFF. The CDR3, as DNA: TGCGCCAGCAGCCCTAAGACTAGCGGCCATGAGCAGTTCTTC.

This clone was detected only once. The chain carries TRBV25-1 and TRBJ1-6; TRBD1 aligns across 7 bases. In germline, CDR1 is MGHDK, CDR2 SYGVNS. V lost 5 bases to trimming and J lost 6 bases; unmatched junction nucleotides: 1. The CDR3 covers 13 residues. The CDR3 region is CASSRDSNSPLHF. The CDR3 coding sequence is TGTGCCAGCAGTCGGGACAGTAATTCACCCCTCCACTTT.